This T cell receptor (beta chain) came from a study of shared clonotypes between healthy human individuals. TCRdb's copy holds only in-frame clones and misses some; the assay was immunoSEQ multiplex PCR. The table includes about 490,000 clones, over 70% detected once. V gave up 3 bases and J gave up 1 base; unmatched junction bases: 5. The CDR3 runs to 16 residues. CDR1 is SGHDT, CDR2 YYEEEE, per germline. Input material: PBMCs. The clonotype comes from a woman in her 40s in good health. Some clones in this sample may be carry-over from other donors' samples. The chain couples TRBV5-6 to TRBJ2-1, with 9 nucleotides matching TRBD2. Here the CDR3 DNA reads TGTGCCAGCAGCTCCCTAGCGGGAATTTCCTACAATGAGCAGTTCTTC. Translating it yields CASSSLAGISYNEQFF.